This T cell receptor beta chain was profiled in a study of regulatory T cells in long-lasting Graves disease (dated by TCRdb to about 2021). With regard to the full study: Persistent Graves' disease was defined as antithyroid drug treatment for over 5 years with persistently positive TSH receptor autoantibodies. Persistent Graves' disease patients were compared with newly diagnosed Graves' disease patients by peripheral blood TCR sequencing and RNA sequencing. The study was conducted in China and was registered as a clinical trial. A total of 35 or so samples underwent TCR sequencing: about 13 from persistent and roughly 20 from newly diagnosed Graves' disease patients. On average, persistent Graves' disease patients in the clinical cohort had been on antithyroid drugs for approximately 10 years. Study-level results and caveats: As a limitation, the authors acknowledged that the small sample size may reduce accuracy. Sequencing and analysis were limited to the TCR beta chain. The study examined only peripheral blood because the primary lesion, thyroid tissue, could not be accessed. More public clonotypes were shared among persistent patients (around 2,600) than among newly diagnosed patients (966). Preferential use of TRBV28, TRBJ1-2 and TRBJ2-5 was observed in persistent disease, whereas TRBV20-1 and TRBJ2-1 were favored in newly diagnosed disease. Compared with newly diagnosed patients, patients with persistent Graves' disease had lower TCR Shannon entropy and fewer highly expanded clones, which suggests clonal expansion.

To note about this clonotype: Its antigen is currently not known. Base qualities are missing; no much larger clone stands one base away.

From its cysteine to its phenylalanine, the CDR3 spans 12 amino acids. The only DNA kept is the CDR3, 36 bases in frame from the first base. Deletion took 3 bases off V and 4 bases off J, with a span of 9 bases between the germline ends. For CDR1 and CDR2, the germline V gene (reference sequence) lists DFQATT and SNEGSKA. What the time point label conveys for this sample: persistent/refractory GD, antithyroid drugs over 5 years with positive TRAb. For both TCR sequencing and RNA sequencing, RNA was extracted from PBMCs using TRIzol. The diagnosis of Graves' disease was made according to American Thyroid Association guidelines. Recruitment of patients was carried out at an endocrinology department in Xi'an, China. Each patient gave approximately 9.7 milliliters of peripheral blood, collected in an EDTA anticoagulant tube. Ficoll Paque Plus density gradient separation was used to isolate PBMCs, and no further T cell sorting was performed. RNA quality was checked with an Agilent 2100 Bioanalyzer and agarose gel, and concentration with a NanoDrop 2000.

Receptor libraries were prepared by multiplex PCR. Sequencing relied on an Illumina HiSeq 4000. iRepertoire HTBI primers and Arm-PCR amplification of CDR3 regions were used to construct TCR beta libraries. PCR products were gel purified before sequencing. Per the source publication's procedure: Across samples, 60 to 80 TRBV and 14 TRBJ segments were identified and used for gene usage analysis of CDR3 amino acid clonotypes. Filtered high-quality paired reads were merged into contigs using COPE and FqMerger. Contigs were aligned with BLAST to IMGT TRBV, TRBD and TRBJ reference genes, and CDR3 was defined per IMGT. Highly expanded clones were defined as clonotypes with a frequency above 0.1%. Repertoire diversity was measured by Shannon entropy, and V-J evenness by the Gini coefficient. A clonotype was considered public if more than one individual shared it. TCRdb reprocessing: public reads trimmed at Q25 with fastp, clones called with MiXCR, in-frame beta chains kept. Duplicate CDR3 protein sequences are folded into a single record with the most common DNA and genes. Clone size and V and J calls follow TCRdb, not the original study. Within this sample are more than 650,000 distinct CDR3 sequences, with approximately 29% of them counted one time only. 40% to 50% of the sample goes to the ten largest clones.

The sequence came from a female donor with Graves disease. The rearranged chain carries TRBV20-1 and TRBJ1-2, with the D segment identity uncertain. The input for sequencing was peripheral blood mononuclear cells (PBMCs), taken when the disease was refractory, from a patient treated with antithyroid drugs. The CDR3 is CSASWYGYGYTF. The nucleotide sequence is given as TGCAGTGCTAGTTGGTATGGCTATGGCTACACCTTC.